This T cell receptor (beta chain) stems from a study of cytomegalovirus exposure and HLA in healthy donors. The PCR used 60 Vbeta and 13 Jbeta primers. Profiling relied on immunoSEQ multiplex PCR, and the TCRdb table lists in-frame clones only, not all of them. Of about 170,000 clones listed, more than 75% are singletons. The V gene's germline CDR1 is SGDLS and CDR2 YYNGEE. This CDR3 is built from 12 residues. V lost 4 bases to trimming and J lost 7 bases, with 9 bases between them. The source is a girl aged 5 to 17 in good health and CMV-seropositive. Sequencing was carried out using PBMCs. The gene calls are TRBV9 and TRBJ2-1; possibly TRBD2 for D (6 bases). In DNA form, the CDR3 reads TGTGCCAGCAGCTACAGCGGGAATGAGCAGTTCTTC. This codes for CASSYSGNEQFF.